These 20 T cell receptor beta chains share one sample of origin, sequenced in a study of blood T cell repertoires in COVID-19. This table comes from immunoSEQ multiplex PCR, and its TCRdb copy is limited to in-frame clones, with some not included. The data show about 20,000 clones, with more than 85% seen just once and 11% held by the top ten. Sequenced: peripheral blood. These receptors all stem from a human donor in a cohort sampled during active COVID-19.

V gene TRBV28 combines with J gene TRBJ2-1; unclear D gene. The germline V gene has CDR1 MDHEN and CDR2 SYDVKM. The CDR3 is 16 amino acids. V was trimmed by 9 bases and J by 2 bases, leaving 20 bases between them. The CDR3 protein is CASFPVISEPYNEQFF. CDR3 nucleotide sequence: TGTGCCAGTTTCCCGGTCATCTCCGAGCCCTACAATGAGCAGTTCTTC.

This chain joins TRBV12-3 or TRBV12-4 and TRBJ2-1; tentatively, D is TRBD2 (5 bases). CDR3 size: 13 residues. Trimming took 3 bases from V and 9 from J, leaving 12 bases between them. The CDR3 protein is CASSFRTFGEQFF. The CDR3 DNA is TGTGCCAGCAGTTTTAGGACTTTTGGTGAGCAGTTCTTC.

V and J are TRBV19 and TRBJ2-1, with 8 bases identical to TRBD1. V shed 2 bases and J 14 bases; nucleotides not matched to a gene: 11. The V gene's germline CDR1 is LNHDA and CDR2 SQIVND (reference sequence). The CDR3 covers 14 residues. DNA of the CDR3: TGTGCCAGTAGTATAAGGACAGGGTCTGAGGAGGAGTTCTTC. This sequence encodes CASSIRTGSEEEFF.

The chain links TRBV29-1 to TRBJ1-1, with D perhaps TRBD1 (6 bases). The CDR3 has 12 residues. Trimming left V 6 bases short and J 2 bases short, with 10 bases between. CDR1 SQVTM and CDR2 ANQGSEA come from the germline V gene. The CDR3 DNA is TGCAGCGTGGACAGTCAAAACACTGAAGCTTTCTTT. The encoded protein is CSVDSQNTEAFF.

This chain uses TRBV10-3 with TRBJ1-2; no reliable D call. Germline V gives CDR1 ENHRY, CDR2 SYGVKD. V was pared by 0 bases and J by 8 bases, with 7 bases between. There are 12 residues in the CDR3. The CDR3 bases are TGTGCCATCAGTGAGTCGGTCGGGGGCTACACCTTC. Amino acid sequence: CAISESVGGYTF.

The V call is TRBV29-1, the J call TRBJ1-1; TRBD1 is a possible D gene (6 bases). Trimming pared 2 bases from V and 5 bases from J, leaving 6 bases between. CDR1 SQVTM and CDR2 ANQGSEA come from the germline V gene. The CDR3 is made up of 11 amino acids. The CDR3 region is CSVEQGTEAFF. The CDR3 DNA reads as TGCAGCGTTGAACAGGGGACTGAAGCTTTCTTT.

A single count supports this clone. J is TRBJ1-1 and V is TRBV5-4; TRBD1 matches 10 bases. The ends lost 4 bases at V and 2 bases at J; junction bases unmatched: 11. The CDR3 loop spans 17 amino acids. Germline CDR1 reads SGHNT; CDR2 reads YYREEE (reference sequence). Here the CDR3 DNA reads TGTGCCAGCAGCCGGGACAGGGGATATATTGGAAACACTGAAGCTTTCTTT. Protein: CASSRDRGYIGNTEAFF.

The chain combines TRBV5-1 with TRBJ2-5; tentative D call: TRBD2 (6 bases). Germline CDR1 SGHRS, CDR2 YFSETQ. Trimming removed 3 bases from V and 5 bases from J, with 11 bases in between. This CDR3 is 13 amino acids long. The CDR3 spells CASSSGSLETQYF. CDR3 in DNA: TGCGCCAGCAGCTCCGGGAGCTTGGAGACCCAGTACTTC.

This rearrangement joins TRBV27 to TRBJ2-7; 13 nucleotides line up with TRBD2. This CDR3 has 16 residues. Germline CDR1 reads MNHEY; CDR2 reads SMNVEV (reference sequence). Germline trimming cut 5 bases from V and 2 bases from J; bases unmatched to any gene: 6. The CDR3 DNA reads TGTGCCAGCAGTAGGACTAGCGGGAGTGTACCCTACGAGCAGTACTTC. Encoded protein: CASSRTSGSVPYEQYF.

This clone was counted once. The CDR3 protein is CASSPQGVGEAFF. CDR3 coding DNA: TGCGCCAGCAGCCCACAGGGGGTCGGTGAAGCTTTCTTT. V is TRBV5-1 and J is TRBJ1-1, with 8 positions matching TRBD1. The CDR3 sequence is 13 residues long. Germline CDR1 SGHRS, CDR2 YFSETQ. Trimming took 4 bases from V and 7 from J; bases not matched to a gene: 6.

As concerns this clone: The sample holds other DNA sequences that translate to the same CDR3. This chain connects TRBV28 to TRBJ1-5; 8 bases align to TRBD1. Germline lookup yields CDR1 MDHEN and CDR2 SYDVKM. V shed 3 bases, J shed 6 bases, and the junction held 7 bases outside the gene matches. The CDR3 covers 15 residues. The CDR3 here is CASSFRQGAGQPQHF. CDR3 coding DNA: TGTGCCAGCAGTTTTAGGCAGGGGGCGGGTCAGCCCCAGCATTTT. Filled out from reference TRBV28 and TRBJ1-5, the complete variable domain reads DVKVTQSSRYLVKRTGEKVFLECVQDMDHENMFWYRQDPGLGLRLIYFSYDVKMKEKGDIPEGYSVSREKKERFSLILESASTNQTSMYLCASSFRQGAGQPQHFGDGTRLSIL.

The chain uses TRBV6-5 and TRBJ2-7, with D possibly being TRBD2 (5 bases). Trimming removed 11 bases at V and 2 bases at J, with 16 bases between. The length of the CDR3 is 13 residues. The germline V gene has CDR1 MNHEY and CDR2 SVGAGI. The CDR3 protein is CASRGSWTYEQYF. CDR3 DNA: TGTGCCTCGAGAGGGTCATGGACCTACGAGCAGTACTTC.

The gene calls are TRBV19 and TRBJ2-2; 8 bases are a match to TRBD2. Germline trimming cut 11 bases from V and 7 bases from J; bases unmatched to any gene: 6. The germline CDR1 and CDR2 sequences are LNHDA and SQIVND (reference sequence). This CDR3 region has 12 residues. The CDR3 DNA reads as TGTGCCGCCAACGCGGGGGGCGGGGAGCTGTTTTTT. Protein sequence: CAANAGGGELFF.

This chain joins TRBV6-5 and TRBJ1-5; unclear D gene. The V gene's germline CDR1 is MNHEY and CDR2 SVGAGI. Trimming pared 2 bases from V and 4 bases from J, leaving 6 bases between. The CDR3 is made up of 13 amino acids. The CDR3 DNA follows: TGTGCCAGCAGTTACCGGTGGAATCAGCCCCAGCATTTT. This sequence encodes CASSYRWNQPQHF.

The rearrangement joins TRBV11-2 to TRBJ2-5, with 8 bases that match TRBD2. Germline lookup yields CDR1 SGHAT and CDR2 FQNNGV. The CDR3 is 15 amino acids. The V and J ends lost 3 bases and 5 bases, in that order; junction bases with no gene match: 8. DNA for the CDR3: TGTGCCAGCAGCTTTATGAGCGGGAGTAGGGAGACCCAGTACTTC. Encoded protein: CASSFMSGSRETQYF.

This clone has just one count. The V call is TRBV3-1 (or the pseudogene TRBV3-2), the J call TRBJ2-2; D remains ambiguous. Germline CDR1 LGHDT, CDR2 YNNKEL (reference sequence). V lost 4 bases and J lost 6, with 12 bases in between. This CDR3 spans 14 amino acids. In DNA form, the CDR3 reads TGTGCCAGCAGCCTTTTTCGCGTCCCCGGGGAGCTGTTTTTT. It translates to CASSLFRVPGELFF.

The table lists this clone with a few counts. The CDR3: CASSNREAYEQYF. Written as DNA, the CDR3 is TGCGCCAGCAGCAACAGGGAAGCCTACGAGCAGTACTTC. V gene TRBV4-1 combines with J gene TRBJ2-7; the D gene is possibly TRBD1 (6 bases). V was clipped by 5 bases and J by 2 bases, with 10 bases between them. Per the germline V gene, CDR1 is MGHRA and CDR2 is YSYEKL. The CDR3 runs 13 residues.

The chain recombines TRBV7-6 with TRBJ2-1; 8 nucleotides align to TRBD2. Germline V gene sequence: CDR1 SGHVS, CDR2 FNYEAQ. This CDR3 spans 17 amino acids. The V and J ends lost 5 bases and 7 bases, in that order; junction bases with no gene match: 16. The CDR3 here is CASSQSGGPPQGNEQFF. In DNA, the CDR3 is TGTGCCAGCAGCCAGAGCGGGGGACCCCCCCAGGGGAATGAGCAGTTCTTC.

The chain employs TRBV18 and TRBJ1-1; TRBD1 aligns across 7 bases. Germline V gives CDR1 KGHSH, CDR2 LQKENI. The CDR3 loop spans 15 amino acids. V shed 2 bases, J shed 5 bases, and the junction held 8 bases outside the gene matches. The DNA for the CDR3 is TGTGCCAGCTCACCATCAGGGGGGTTGGGTACTGAAGCTTTCTTT. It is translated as CASSPSGGLGTEAFF.

CDR3 region: CASSLTPSGSTRETQYF. In nucleotides, the CDR3 is TGTGCCAGCAGCTTAACACCAAGCGGGAGCACGCGGGAGACCCAGTACTTC. V is TRBV7-2 and J is TRBJ2-5; TRBD2 matches 8 bases. Looked up from germline, CDR1 is SGHTA and CDR2 is FQGNSA. The CDR3 extends over 17 amino acids. Trimming took 2 bases from V and 5 from J; bases not matched to a gene: 13.